Listed here is a single TCR beta chain. This record comes from a study of blood T cell repertoires in COVID-19. Original handling: Reference gene primer amplification yielded estimated nucleated cell counts. The assay was immunoSEQ multiplex PCR, and TCRdb's table has in-frame clones only and misses some. For V, J and clone size, that table is used; D and trimming come from the DNA. The sample lists some 240,000 clones; around 80% were seen once. Source material: peripheral blood. The sequence was collected from a human donor in a cohort sampled during active COVID-19.

In nucleotides, the CDR3 is TGTGCCAGCAGCTCTGCTAGCGATTGGGGCACAGATACGCAGTATTTT. This sequence encodes CASSSASDWGTDTQYF. The J gene is TRBJ2-3, the V gene TRBV5-6; D perhaps matches TRBD2 (6 bases). The length of the CDR3 is 16 residues. Germline V gene lookup returns CDR1 SGHDT and CDR2 YYEEEE. The V gene lost 3 bases and the J gene lost 1 base, with 15 bases spanning the gap.